A selection of T cell receptor beta chains follows, all from one sample in a study of T cells in Graves' hyperthyroidism and ophthalmopathy. Each CDR3 protein gets one entry after TCRdb re-called the multiplex PCR reads with MiXCR. The data show around 500,000 distinct CDR3 sequences, 15% to 20% seen once. The specimen was blood. These receptors originate from a woman aged 25 to 45 with Graves' ophthalmopathy. Both conserved end residues are part of each CDR3. D genes are given only for firm matches. The listing skips clone size in some rows; elsewhere it reads once, few, many or a size class.

abundance	d_gene	v_gene	j_gene	CDR3aa	CDR3nt
many	TRBD1	TRBV12-3/TRBV12-4	TRBJ2-1	CASSSGFGQGYNEQFF	TGTGCCAGCAGTTCCGGGTTTGGACAGGGGTACAATGAGCAGTTCTTC
.	.	TRBV29-1	TRBJ2-2	CSVGGTNTGELFF	TGCAGCGTTGGCGGGACGAACACCGGGGAGCTGTTTTTT
many	.	TRBV3-1	TRBJ1-2	CASRKGDYGYTF	TGTGCCAGCCGTAAGGGCGACTATGGCTACACCTTC
.	TRBD2	TRBV5-6	TRBJ2-2	CASSLELAENTGELFF	TGTGCCAGCAGCTTGGAACTAGCGGAGAACACCGGGGAGCTGTTTTTT
few	TRBD2	TRBV20-1	TRBJ2-2	CSAAVAGAWTGELFF	TGCAGTGCTGCTGTAGCGGGAGCATGGACCGGGGAGCTGTTTTTT
many	TRBD2	TRBV28	TRBJ2-3	CASSYPSGAGGDTQYF	TGTGCCAGCAGTTATCCTAGCGGGGCCGGAGGAGATACGCAGTATTTT
many	TRBD2	TRBV20-1	TRBJ2-7	CSAPSTRLAGGLYEQYF	TGCAGTGCTCCCTCTACCCGACTAGCGGGAGGTCTCTACGAGCAGTACTTC
many	TRBD2	TRBV7-2	TRBJ2-7	CASSTQRGTSGSLPYEQYF	TGTGCCAGCAGCACACAAAGGGGGACTAGCGGGAGTCTGCCGTACGAGCAGTACTTC
.	.	TRBV2	TRBJ1-4	CASSVGPATNEKLFF	TGTGCCAGCAGTGTTGGGCCAGCAACTAATGAAAAACTGTTTTTT
.	.	TRBV25-1	TRBJ2-5	CASSDSGLKETQYF	TGTGCCAGCAGTGATTCGGGACTTAAAGAGACCCAGTACTTC
many	TRBD2	TRBV3-1	TRBJ2-7	CASTHVGGDEQYF	TGTGCCAGCACCCACGTCGGGGGGGACGAGCAGTACTTC
many	.	TRBV11-2	TRBJ2-4	CASSKDGLVIAKNIQYF	TGTGCCAGCAGCAAAGACGGACTTGTCATAGCCAAAAACATTCAGTACTTC
few	TRBD2	TRBV19	TRBJ2-1	CASSPQGTRGGEQFF	TGTGCCAGTAGTCCCCAAGGGACTAGAGGCGGAGAGCAGTTCTTC
few	TRBD1	TRBV6-1	TRBJ2-7	CASSESGQNDEQYF	TGTGCCAGCAGTGAATCGGGACAGAATGACGAGCAGTACTTC
few	TRBD2	TRBV7-3	TRBJ2-1	CASSLTSGIANEQFF	TGTGCCAGCAGCTTAACTAGCGGGATAGCCAATGAGCAGTTCTTC
few	TRBD1	TRBV18	TRBJ2-7	CASSSGSGQGPSEQYF	TGTGCCAGCTCATCAGGATCGGGACAGGGACCCTCCGAGCAGTACTTC
.	.	TRBV29-1	TRBJ2-7	CSVVGTRSYEQYF	TGCAGCGTTGTGGGGACAAGATCCTACGAGCAGTACTTC
few	.	TRBV20-1	TRBJ1-5	CSASIRGTVNQPQHF	TGCAGTGCTAGTATTCGGGGGACTGTAAATCAGCCCCAGCATTTT
many	TRBD1	TRBV6-1	TRBJ2-5	CASRPGQQKGETQYF	TGTGCCAGCAGGCCGGGACAGCAAAAGGGAGAGACCCAGTACTTC
many	.	TRBV15	TRBJ2-7	CATSREAEVSYEQYF	TGTGCCACCAGCAGGGAGGCGGAAGTCTCCTACGAGCAGTACTTC
.	TRBD2	TRBV10-1	TRBJ2-3	CAGSGEPGLAGVFGGTDTQYF	TGCGCCGGCAGTGGGGAACCGGGACTAGCGGGAGTCTTCGGGGGCACAGATACGCAGTATTTT
few	.	TRBV28	TRBJ2-3	CAGSFNGNTQYF	TGTGCCGGCAGTTTTAACGGGAATACGCAGTATTTT
few	.	TRBV15	TRBJ2-1	CATSRDRATYNEQFF	TGTGCCACCAGCAGAGACAGGGCGACCTACAATGAGCAGTTCTTC
few	TRBD2	TRBV20-1	TRBJ2-3	CSATGPSGWGTDTQYF	TGCAGTGCTACCGGACCTAGCGGATGGGGGACAGATACGCAGTATTTT
many	.	TRBV11-1	TRBJ2-3	CASSGRVQTSTDTQYF	TGTGCCAGCAGCGGGCGAGTCCAAACTAGCACAGATACGCAGTATTTT
many	TRBD1	TRBV28	TRBJ2-2	CASSSAGTANTGELFF	TGTGCCAGCAGTTCTGCCGGGACAGCGAACACCGGGGAGCTGTTTTTT
.	.	TRBV5-1	TRBJ1-1	CASSVMRHTEAFF	TGTGCCAGCAGCGTAATGAGACATACTGAAGCTTTCTTT
many	TRBD1	TRBV12-3/TRBV12-4	TRBJ2-7	CASSFLQGAPGEQYF	TGTGCCAGCAGTTTCCTACAGGGGGCGCCCGGAGAGCAGTACTTC